One sample yielded the 17 T cell receptor beta chains listed below, sequenced in a study of blood T cell repertoires in COVID-19. Produced via immunoSEQ multiplex PCR; TCRdb's table is partial and in-frame only. The table has about 180,000 clones, approximately 79% seen once. Source material: peripheral blood. The receptors derive from a woman in her seventies with acute or convalescent COVID-19.

This chain links TRBV18 with TRBJ2-2; tentative D call: TRBD2 (5 bases). Trimming took 8 bases from V and 4 from J, leaving 14 bases between them. The CDR3 sequence is 14 residues long. The germline gives CDR1 KGHSH, CDR2 LQKENI. As DNA, the CDR3 is TGTGCCAGCCAAGACCAGCGGACCACCGGGGAGCTGTTTTTT. Translated, it gives CASQDQRTTGELFF.

The table lists this clone with a few counts. Here the CDR3 DNA reads TGTGCCAGCAGCGTAACCCCGAGTCAGCCCCAGCATTTT. It encodes CASSVTPSQPQHF. The chain carries TRBV9 and TRBJ1-5; D gene uncertain. Germline-derived CDR1 and CDR2 are SGDLS and YYNGEE. V was clipped by 1 base and J by 6 bases, with 8 bases between them. The length of the CDR3 is 13 residues.

The gene calls are TRBV5-1 and TRBJ2-5, with TRBD1 identical over 10 bases. The CDR3 runs to 16 residues. V lost 4 bases, J lost 1 base, and 7 bases stayed unmatched. The V gene's germline CDR1 is SGHRS and CDR2 YFSETQ. CDR3 sequence (DNA): TGCGCCAGCAGCCGCGGACAGGGGGTTAGCCAAGAGACCCAGTACTTC. This encodes CASSRGQGVSQETQYF. Full variable domain (rest looked up from reference TRBV5-1 and TRBJ2-5): KAGVTQTPRYLIKTRGQQVTLSCSPISGHRSVSWYQQTPGQGLQFLFEYFSETQRNKGNFPGRFSGRQFSNSRSEMNVSTLELGDSALYLCASSRGQGVSQETQYFGPGTRLLVL.

CDR3 amino acids: CASSSTGAGNEKLFF. DNA for the CDR3: TGTGCCAGCAGTTCTACAGGGGCGGGTAATGAAAAACTGTTTTTT. The gene calls are TRBV6-5 and TRBJ1-4; the match to TRBD1 covers 7 bases. The germline gives CDR1 MNHEY, CDR2 SVGAGI. The V gene end was trimmed by 4 bases and the J gene end by 4 bases; junction bases not matched to a gene: 6. This CDR3 has 15 residues.

The rearrangement uses TRBV14 and TRBJ2-3, with 9 positions matching TRBD2. The CDR3 has 15 residues. Germline trimming cut 5 bases from V and 2 bases from J; bases unmatched to any gene: 5. Germline CDR1 SGHDN, CDR2 FVKESK. CDR3 in amino acids: CASSFSGSLTDTQYF. CDR3 DNA: TGTGCCAGCAGCTTTAGCGGGAGCCTCACAGATACGCAGTATTTT.

V gene TRBV3-1 (or the pseudogene TRBV3-2) combines with J gene TRBJ1-3; unclear D gene. Trimming shortened V by 2 bases and J by 2 bases, and 4 bases separated the two germline ends. The CDR3 is 13 residues long. CDR1 is LGHDT and CDR2 is YNNKEL in the germline V gene (reference sequence). CDR3 sequence reads: CASSQTPGNTIYF. The CDR3 DNA follows: TGTGCCAGCAGCCAAACACCTGGAAACACCATATATTTT.

CDR3 in DNA: TGCGCCAGCAGTGAGAACAGGGGGGGGCAAGAGACCCAGTACTTC. Encoded protein: CASSENRGGQETQYF. This sequence joins TRBV10-1 and TRBJ2-5; D is possibly TRBD1 (8 bases). This CDR3 spans 15 amino acids. Trimming cost V 2 bases and J 2 bases, with 12 bases left between them. Germline V CDR1 and CDR2: WNHNN, SYGVQD (reference sequence).

V gene TRBV9 combines with J gene TRBJ1-5, with TRBD1 matching 8 bases. The germline V gene encodes CDR1 SGDLS and CDR2 YYNGEE. This CDR3 is 15 amino acids long. Germline trimming cut 3 bases from V and 3 bases from J; bases unmatched to any gene: 5. DNA of the CDR3: TGTGCCAGCAGCGCAGGGGGCTTTTCCAATCAGCCCCAGCATTTT. Amino acid sequence: CASSAGGFSNQPQHF.

The chain is built from TRBV4-2 and TRBJ2-3; TRBD2 aligns across 10 bases. There are 17 residues in the CDR3. Germline CDR1 is LGHNA and CDR2 is YNFKEQ. Trimming took 4 bases from V and 0 from J; bases not matched to a gene: 7. Here the CDR3 DNA reads TGTGCCAGCAGCCTCCCGGCTAGCGGGAGTAGCACAGATACGCAGTATTTT. Translating it yields CASSLPASGSSTDTQYF.

The rearrangement joins TRBV12-3 or TRBV12-4 to TRBJ2-5, with a tentative D call TRBD2 (5 bases). The length of the CDR3 is 13 residues. Trimming stripped 3 bases from V and 7 bases from J, with 12 bases between. This chain's CDR3 is CASSLGSFATQYF. The CDR3 DNA is TGTGCCAGCAGTTTGGGGAGTTTCGCGACCCAGTACTTC.

The genes are TRBV7-7 and TRBJ1-5; 7 bases map to TRBD1. From germline, CDR1 is SSHAT and CDR2 FNYEAQ (reference sequence). The CDR3 is 15 residues long. Losses at the gene ends were 5 bases for V and 5 bases for J; bases not matched to a gene: 9. In nucleotides, the CDR3 is TGTGCCAGCAGCAGTCTCCCGACAGGGTATCAGCCCCAGCATTTT. Its translation is CASSSLPTGYQPQHF.

V gene TRBV5-1 combines with J gene TRBJ1-6; 8 bases are shared with TRBD1. V was clipped by 0 bases and J by 8 bases; unmatched bases: 1. The length of the CDR3 is 14 residues. CDR1 and CDR2 from the germline V gene are SGHRS and YFSETQ. The CDR3 protein is CASSLAGGDSPLHF. The CDR3 nucleotides are TGCGCCAGCAGCTTGGCAGGGGGCGATTCACCCCTCCACTTT.

In nucleotides, the CDR3 is TGTGCCAGCAGTGAACGGACAGACCGCTGGGAGCAGTACTTC. This codes for CASSERTDRWEQYF. The V gene is TRBV2, the J gene TRBJ2-7, with D maybe TRBD1 (6 bases). CDR3 length equals 14 residues. The V end lost 2 bases, the J end lost 7 bases, and 15 bases lay between the germline ends. Germline V CDR1 and CDR2: SNHLY, FYNNEI.

V is TRBV30 and J is TRBJ1-3; D is perhaps TRBD1 (5 bases). The CDR3 has 17 residues. Per the germline V gene, CDR1 is GTSNPN and CDR2 is SVGIG (reference sequence). V was cut by 1 base and J by 3 bases, with 19 bases left in between. The CDR3 here is CAWSDPSGDFFGNTIYF. DNA for the CDR3: TGTGCCTGGAGTGACCCCTCCGGGGACTTCTTTGGAAACACCATATATTTT.

This clone has just a few counts. The chain recombines TRBV29-1 with TRBJ1-1, with unresolved D. Trimming shortened V by 1 base and J by 1 base, and 7 bases separated the two germline ends. Germline V gives CDR1 SQVTM, CDR2 ANQGSEA. The length of the CDR3 is 13 residues. This CDR3 is CSVEGSQNTEAFF. CDR3 nucleotide sequence: TGCAGCGTTGAAGGGAGCCAGAACACTGAAGCTTTCTTT.

The genes are TRBV29-1 and TRBJ2-1; 9 bases match TRBD2. The CDR3 contains 14 residues. Germline-derived CDR1 and CDR2 are SQVTM and ANQGSEA. Trimming cost V 6 bases and J 5 bases; bases outside gene matches: 8. This chain's CDR3 is CSVGLAGADNEQFF. The CDR3 DNA sequence: TGCAGCGTGGGATTAGCGGGAGCAGACAATGAGCAGTTCTTC.

This chain joins TRBV29-1 and TRBJ2-1; perhaps TRBD2 as D (6 bases). Trimming removed 2 bases from V and 4 bases from J, with 12 bases in between. From germline, CDR1 is SQVTM and CDR2 ANQGSEA. This CDR3 has 14 residues. CDR3 loop: CSVETVAVYNEQFF. CDR3 coding DNA: TGCAGCGTTGAAACGGTAGCGGTTTACAATGAGCAGTTCTTC.